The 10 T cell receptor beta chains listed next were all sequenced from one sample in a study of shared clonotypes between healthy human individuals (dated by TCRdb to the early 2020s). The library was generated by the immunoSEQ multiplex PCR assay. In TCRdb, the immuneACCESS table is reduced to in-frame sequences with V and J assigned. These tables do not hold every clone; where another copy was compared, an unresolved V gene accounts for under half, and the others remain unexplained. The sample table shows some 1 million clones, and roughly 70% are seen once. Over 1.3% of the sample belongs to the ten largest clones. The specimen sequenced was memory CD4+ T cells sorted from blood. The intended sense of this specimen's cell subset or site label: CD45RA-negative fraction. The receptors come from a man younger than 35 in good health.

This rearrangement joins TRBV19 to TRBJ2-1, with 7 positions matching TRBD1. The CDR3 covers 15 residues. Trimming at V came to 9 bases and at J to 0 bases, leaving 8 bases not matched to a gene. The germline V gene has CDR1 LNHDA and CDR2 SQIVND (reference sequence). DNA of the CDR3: TGTGCCAGCACCCAGACAGGGAGCTCCTACAATGAGCAGTTCTTC. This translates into CASTQTGSSYNEQFF.

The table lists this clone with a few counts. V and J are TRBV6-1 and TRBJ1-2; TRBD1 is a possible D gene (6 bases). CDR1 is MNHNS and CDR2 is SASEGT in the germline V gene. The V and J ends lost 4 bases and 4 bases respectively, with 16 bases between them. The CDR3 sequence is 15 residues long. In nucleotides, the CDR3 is TGTGCCAGCAGTGTGGGTCTCCGGACAGTCTATGGCTACACCTTC. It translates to CASSVGLRTVYGYTF.

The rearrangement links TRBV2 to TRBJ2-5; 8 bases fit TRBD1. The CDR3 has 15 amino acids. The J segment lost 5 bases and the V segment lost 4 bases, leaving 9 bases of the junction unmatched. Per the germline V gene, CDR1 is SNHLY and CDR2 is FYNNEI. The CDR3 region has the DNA TGTGCCAGCAGTGTGGTGGGAACAGGGGGGGAGACCCAGTACTTC. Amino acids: CASSVVGTGGETQYF.

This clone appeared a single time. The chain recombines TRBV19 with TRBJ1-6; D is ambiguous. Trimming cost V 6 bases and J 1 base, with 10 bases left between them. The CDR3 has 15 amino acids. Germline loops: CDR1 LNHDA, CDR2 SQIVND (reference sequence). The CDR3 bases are TGTGCCAGTAGCTCTCCAGAATCCTATAATTCACCCCTCCACTTT. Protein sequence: CASSSPESYNSPLHF.

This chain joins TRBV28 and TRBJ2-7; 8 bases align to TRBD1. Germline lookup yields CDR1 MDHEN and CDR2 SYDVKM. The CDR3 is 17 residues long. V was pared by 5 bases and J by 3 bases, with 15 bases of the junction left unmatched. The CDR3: CASSPPGWGQAIYEQYF. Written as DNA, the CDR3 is TGTGCCAGCAGTCCCCCCGGTTGGGGACAGGCAATCTACGAGCAGTACTTC. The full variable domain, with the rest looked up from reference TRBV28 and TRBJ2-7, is DVKVTQSSRYLVKRTGEKVFLECVQDMDHENMFWYRQDPGLGLRLIYFSYDVKMKEKGDIPEGYSVSREKKERFSLILESASTNQTSMYLCASSPPGWGQAIYEQYFGPGTRLTVT.

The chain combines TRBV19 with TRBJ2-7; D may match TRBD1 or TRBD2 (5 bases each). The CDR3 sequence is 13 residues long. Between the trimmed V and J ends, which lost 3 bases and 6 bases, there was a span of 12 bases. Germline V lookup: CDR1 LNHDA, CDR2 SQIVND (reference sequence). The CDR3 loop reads CASSMGVYREQYF. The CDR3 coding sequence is TGTGCCAGTAGTATGGGGGTTTATCGCGAGCAGTACTTC.

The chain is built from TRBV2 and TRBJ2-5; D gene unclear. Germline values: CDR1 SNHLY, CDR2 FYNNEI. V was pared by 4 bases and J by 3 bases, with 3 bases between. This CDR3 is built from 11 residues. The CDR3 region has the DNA TGTGCCAGCAGTGTTAAAGAGACCCAGTACTTC. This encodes CASSVKETQYF.

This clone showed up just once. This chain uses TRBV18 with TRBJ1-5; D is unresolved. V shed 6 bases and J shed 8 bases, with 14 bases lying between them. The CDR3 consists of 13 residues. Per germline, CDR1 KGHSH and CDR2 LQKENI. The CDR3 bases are TGTGCCAGCTCGAAGGGCCTTGGGGAGCCCCAGCATTTT. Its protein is CASSKGLGEPQHF.

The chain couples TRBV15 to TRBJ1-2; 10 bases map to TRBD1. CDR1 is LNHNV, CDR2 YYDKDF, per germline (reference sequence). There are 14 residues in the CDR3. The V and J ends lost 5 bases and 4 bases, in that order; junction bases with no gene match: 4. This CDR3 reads CATSGDRGGYGYTF. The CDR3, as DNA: TGTGCCACCAGCGGGGACAGGGGCGGCTATGGCTACACCTTC.

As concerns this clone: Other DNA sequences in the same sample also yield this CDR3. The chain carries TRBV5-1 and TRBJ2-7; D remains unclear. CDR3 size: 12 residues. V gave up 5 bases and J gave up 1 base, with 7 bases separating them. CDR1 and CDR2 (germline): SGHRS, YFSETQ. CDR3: CASRPSSYEQYF. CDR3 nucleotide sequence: TGCGCCAGCAGACCATCGTCCTACGAGCAGTACTTC.